Listed below are T cell receptor beta chains from one sample, sequenced in a study of T cell changes during pregnancy in multiple sclerosis. Sequencing was performed with immunoSEQ multiplex PCR; in TCRdb, only in-frame clones are kept and a portion is missing. Among more than 40,000 clones, around 92% were seen once, and the ten largest hold 0.65% to 0.7%. The specimen comprised CD4+ T cells from peripheral blood mononuclear cells, sampled in the third trimester of pregnancy. The source is a female donor with multiple sclerosis, enrolled in a pregnancy study. CDR3s include the opening cysteine and the closing phenylalanine or tryptophan. The D gene is left open where the match is weak. A clone size is listed for some rows: how often the clone was seen (once, few, many), or a class if it is expanded.

v_gene: TRBV5-4
j_gene: TRBJ2-3
d_gene: .
abundance: .
CDR3nt: TGTGCCAGCAGCTTGGTAATGGCAGTGCCAAGCACAGATACGCAGTATTTT
CDR3aa: CASSLVMAVPSTDTQYF

v_gene: TRBV4-3
j_gene: TRBJ2-5
d_gene: .
abundance: .
CDR3nt: TGCGCCAGCAGCCAAGATATCGGTCGATCAGAGACCCAGTACTTC
CDR3aa: CASSQDIGRSETQYF

v_gene: TRBV6-5
j_gene: TRBJ1-1
d_gene: TRBD1
abundance: .
CDR3nt: TGTGCCAGCAGTTTCGGGGGACAGGGTGAAGCTTTCTTT
CDR3aa: CASSFGGQGEAFF

v_gene: TRBV6-5
j_gene: TRBJ2-7
d_gene: TRBD1
abundance: .
CDR3nt: TGTGCCAGCAACCCTCTCCGGACAGGGGTGGGTGAGCAGTACTTC
CDR3aa: CASNPLRTGVGEQYF

v_gene: TRBV28
j_gene: TRBJ2-2
d_gene: .
abundance: .
CDR3nt: TGTGCCAGCAGTCCACAGGCCGGGGAGCTGTTTTTT
CDR3aa: CASSPQAGELFF

v_gene: TRBV5-8
j_gene: TRBJ2-7
d_gene: TRBD2
abundance: .
CDR3nt: TGTGCCAGCAGCATCGGACTAGTAAACTACGAGCAGTACTTC
CDR3aa: CASSIGLVNYEQYF

v_gene: TRBV7-2
j_gene: TRBJ1-5
d_gene: TRBD1
abundance: .
CDR3nt: TGTGCCAGCAGCGGAGACAGGGGTAGCAATCAGCCCCAGCATTTT
CDR3aa: CASSGDRGSNQPQHF

v_gene: TRBV2
j_gene: TRBJ2-1
d_gene: TRBD2
abundance: .
CDR3nt: TGTGCCACCAGACTAGCGGGGTCGGGTGAGCAGTTCTTC
CDR3aa: CATRLAGSGEQFF

v_gene: TRBV6-5
j_gene: TRBJ1-3
d_gene: .
abundance: .
CDR3nt: TGTGCCAGCAGAGAGGACAACTCTGGAAACACCATATATTTT
CDR3aa: CASREDNSGNTIYF

v_gene: TRBV5-4
j_gene: TRBJ1-2
d_gene: .
abundance: once
CDR3nt: TGTGCCAGCAGCAACAGGGATAGCCGCTATGGCTACACCTTC
CDR3aa: CASSNRDSRYGYTF

v_gene: TRBV5-1
j_gene: TRBJ1-2
d_gene: .
abundance: .
CDR3nt: TGCGCCAGCAGCTTGGGTGCGACAGCTAACTATGGCTACACCTTC
CDR3aa: CASSLGATANYGYTF

v_gene: TRBV7-9
j_gene: TRBJ2-7
d_gene: TRBD1
abundance: .
CDR3nt: TGTGCCAGCAGCTTAGCTGAGCGGGACAGGGTCCCCTACGAGCAGTACTTC
CDR3aa: CASSLAERDRVPYEQYF